This T cell receptor (beta chain) was observed in a study of T cells in Graves' hyperthyroidism and ophthalmopathy. In this sample, this clonotype turned up a few times. The antigen is unknown. Patients affected by ophthalmopathy presented a Clinical Activity Score of at least 3, a NOSPECS grade of at least 4, and disease duration below 3 months. Every diagnosis used clinical symptoms, serum thyroxine and TRAb, thyroid ultrasound and orbital computed tomography. This sample holds PBMCs from roughly 10 ml fresh peripheral blood. The V gene's germline CDR1 is DFQATT and CDR2 SNEGSKA (reference sequence). The CDR3 is 14 residues long. V lost 4 bases and J 1 base, leaving 13 bases between the germline ends. The TCR beta CDR3 regions underwent amplification using RNA transcripts as the source. The HTBI primer set served for first-round RT-PCR of the TCR CDR3. TCRdb re-called the multiplex PCR reads with MiXCR, one entry per CDR3 protein. The table records about 290,000 distinct CDR3 sequences, over 15% of them present only once.

General study points: The model forecast ophthalmopathy, anticipating it by a median approximately 7 months before onset.

This chain links TRBV20-1 with TRBJ1-1; no clear D gene. Sequenced input: blood. The source is a woman aged 55-70 years with Graves' ophthalmopathy. The DNA of the CDR3 is TGCAGTGCTATTTTCCCGACGGAGAACACTGAAGCTTTCTTT. Encoded protein: CSAIFPTENTEAFF.